What follows is one TCR beta chain and its context. These data come from a study of OX40 agonist ivuxolimab in advanced cancers. This CDR3 region has 13 residues. Germline V gene data show CDR1 as GTSNPN and CDR2 as SVGIG (reference sequence). Trimming removed 2 bases from V and 10 bases from J; junction bases left unmatched: 5. Profiled with immunoSEQ multiplex PCR; TCRdb holds only in-frame clones, not every one. This table holds approximately 60,000 clones, 65% to 85% found once. The genes are TRBV30 and TRBJ1-6; TRBD1 aligns across 7 bases. This specimen was CD4+ or CD8+ T cells sorted from blood, taken in a trial of the OX40 agonist ivuxolimab. The sequence came from an adult with an advanced solid tumor such as melanoma, head and neck, liver or kidney cancer. In nucleotides, the CDR3 is TGTGCCTGGAGTTCCAGGGGGAACTCACCCCTCCACTTT. Encoded protein: CAWSSRGNSPLHF.